This T cell receptor beta chain comes out of a study of shared clonotypes between healthy human individuals. Study as a whole: The study used three CD4 naive, three CD4 memory, two CD8 naive and one CD8 memory plate per donor.

The CDR3 length is 13 residues. Germline lookup yields CDR1 SGHRS and CDR2 YFSETQ. V lost 0 bases, J lost 3 bases, and 6 bases lay in between. A remark on this clone: Other DNA variants within this sample encode the same CDR3.

Measured with immunoSEQ multiplex PCR; TCRdb has only the in-frame clones, and not every one. The sample lists approximately 1,000,000 clones, 70% to 80% occurring once. The origin of this receptor is a young man in good health. Some clones in this sample may be carry-over from other donors' samples. This chain links TRBV5-1 with TRBJ1-1; D call uncertain. The sequencing input was memory CD4+ T cells from PBMCs. Subset given: CD45RA-negative fraction. CDR3 nucleotides: TGCGCCAGCAGCTTGGCAGCAGACACTGAAGCTTTCTTT. Encoded protein: CASSLAADTEAFF. The variable domain in full, with the rest retrieved from reference TRBV5-1 and TRBJ1-1, is KAGVTQTPRYLIKTRGQQVTLSCSPISGHRSVSWYQQTPGQGLQFLFEYFSETQRNKGNFPGRFSGRQFSNSRSEMNVSTLELGDSALYLCASSLAADTEAFFGQGTRLTVV.